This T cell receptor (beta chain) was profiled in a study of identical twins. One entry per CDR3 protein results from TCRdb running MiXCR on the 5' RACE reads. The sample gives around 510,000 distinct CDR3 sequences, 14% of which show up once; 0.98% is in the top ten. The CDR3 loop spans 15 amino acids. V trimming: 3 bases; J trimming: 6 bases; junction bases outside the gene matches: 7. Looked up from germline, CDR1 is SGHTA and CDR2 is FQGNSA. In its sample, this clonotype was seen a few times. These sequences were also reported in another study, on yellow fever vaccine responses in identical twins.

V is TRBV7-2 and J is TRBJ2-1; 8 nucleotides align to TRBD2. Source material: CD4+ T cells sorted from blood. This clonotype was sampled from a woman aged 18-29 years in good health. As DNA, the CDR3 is TGTGCCAGCAGCTTTTCCCGGGGGGGGACCAATGAGCAGTTCTTC. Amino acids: CASSFSRGGTNEQFF.